This T cell receptor beta chain was sequenced during a study of T cell repertoires in aging, cancer and after chemotherapy. About the research overall: The full dataset contained several million TCR reads. Study-wide findings and caveats: Age-matched healthy donors had significantly more diverse, less clonal blood TCR repertoires than untreated cancer patients.

This clonotype occurred a few times. The antigen is not known. TRB rearrangements spanning V, D and J were amplified using mixed TRB-A/B primers. TCRdb independently ran MiXCR on the multiplex PCR reads; one entry per CDR3 protein. The repertoire holds 950 to 1,300 distinct CDR3 sequences, with about 30% as singletons. Amplification of TCR beta used genomic DNA extracted from peripheral blood. Germline CDR1 MNHEY, CDR2 SMNVEV (reference sequence). The length of the CDR3 is 17 residues. The ends were cut back, 4 bases at V and 4 bases at J, with 20 bases in the middle. The sample consisted of blood. The chain has TRBV27 and TRBJ2-1, with D hard to call. The receptor's source is a human donor with a blood cancer. CDR3 DNA sequence: TGTGCCAGCAGTTCCCCCGAATCCGTTCAGATGTACAATGAGCAGTTCTTC. This codes for CASSSPESVQMYNEQFF.